This T cell receptor (beta chain) derives from a study of blood T cell repertoires in COVID-19. This clone was recorded only once. Trimming took off 0 bases at V and 2 bases at J, with 12 bases between the two ends. The CDR3 loop spans 16 amino acids. The V gene's germline CDR1 is SGHNT and CDR2 YYREEE (reference sequence). Assay used: immunoSEQ multiplex PCR; TCRdb lists only in-frame clones, some missing. Of 250,000 to 300,000 clones detected, roughly nine tenths appear once; the ten largest clones hold over 9.5%. This chain uses TRBV5-4 with TRBJ2-1; D possibly corresponds to TRBD1 (6 bases). The sequenced material came from peripheral blood. The sequence came from a woman between 25 and 40 years old with COVID-19, enrolled during active disease. CDR3 residues: CASSLGGGSAYNEQFF. CDR3 DNA sequence: TGTGCCAGCAGCTTGGGAGGGGGTAGCGCCTACAATGAGCAGTTCTTC.